What follows is one T cell receptor beta chain and its context. Per the germline V gene, CDR1 is LNHDA and CDR2 is SQIVND (reference sequence). CDR3 length: 15 amino acids. The V and J ends lost 7 bases and 2 bases respectively, with 15 bases between them. Primers included in the PCR were 60 Vbeta and 13 Jbeta primers. The table came from immunoSEQ multiplex PCR; TCRdb's copy has only in-frame clones and leaves some out. The sample includes 150,000 to 200,000 clones, approximately 71% of them seen just once. These data come from a study of cytomegalovirus exposure and HLA in healthy donors. The receptor was derived from a girl aged 5-17 years in good health and CMV-seronegative. The specimen was PBMCs. This chain links TRBV19 with TRBJ1-5; the D gene is possibly TRBD1 (6 bases). In DNA, the CDR3 is TGTGCCAGTATGGGGCTCCCAGGGGGCAATCAGCCCCAGCATTTT. Amino acids: CASMGLPGGNQPQHF.